A selection of T cell receptor beta chains follows, all from one sample in a study of vaccination effects on CD4 cells after COVID-19. Using immunoSEQ multiplex PCR, the repertoire was profiled, and TCRdb retains in-frame clones only, with some absent. The sample yields tens of thousands of clones, roughly 73% seen once. Their target antigens are unknown. Sequenced here: CD4+ T cells from PBMCs cultured without peptide, sampled before COVID-19 vaccination. The receptors were sampled from a human donor who received a COVID-19 vaccine. CDR3s include the opening cysteine and the closing phenylalanine or tryptophan. The D gene is left open where the match is weak. Where a row states a size, it is once, few, many or the class of an expanded clone; other rows omit it.

cdr3_nt: TGCGCCAGCAGCCAAGGGGGCGGGATGAGCTCCTACAATGAGCAGTTCTTC
cdr3_aa: CASSQGGGMSSYNEQFF
d_call: -
clone_size: -
j_call: TRBJ2-1
v_call: TRBV4-1

cdr3_nt: TGTGCCAGCAGCTTCGGACAAGCTAACTATGGCTACACCTTC
cdr3_aa: CASSFGQANYGYTF
d_call: -
clone_size: -
j_call: TRBJ1-2
v_call: TRBV3-1/TRBV3-2

cdr3_nt: TGCGCCAGCAGTGAGTCCGTCCTTTTGAGAACAGGCCTCACTGAAGCTTTCTTT
cdr3_aa: CASSESVLLRTGLTEAFF
d_call: -
clone_size: -
j_call: TRBJ1-1
v_call: TRBV10-2

cdr3_nt: TGTGCCAGCAGAATGGGCCAAGAGACCCAGTACTTC
cdr3_aa: CASRMGQETQYF
d_call: -
clone_size: -
j_call: TRBJ2-5
v_call: TRBV6-5

cdr3_nt: TGTGCCAGTAGTATCAGAGATCAGCCCCAGCATTTT
cdr3_aa: CASSIRDQPQHF
d_call: -
clone_size: -
j_call: TRBJ1-5
v_call: TRBV19

cdr3_nt: TGCAGTGTTGGGCTTCAAGAGACCCAGTACTTC
cdr3_aa: CSVGLQETQYF
d_call: -
clone_size: -
j_call: TRBJ2-5
v_call: TRBV20-1

cdr3_nt: TGTGCCAGCTCACCCCGGACAGGCACCGGGGAGCTGTTTTTT
cdr3_aa: CASSPRTGTGELFF
d_call: TRBD1
clone_size: -
j_call: TRBJ2-2
v_call: TRBV18

cdr3_nt: TGTGCCAGTAGTATCGGGACAGGGGAGAAACGGAGCAATCAGCCCCAGCATTTT
cdr3_aa: CASSIGTGEKRSNQPQHF
d_call: TRBD1
clone_size: -
j_call: TRBJ1-5
v_call: TRBV19

cdr3_nt: TGTGCCAGTAGTATGGTTGCCACTAACTCCATTCGGTACTTC
cdr3_aa: CASSMVATNSIRYF
d_call: -
clone_size: -
j_call: TRBJ2-7
v_call: TRBV19

cdr3_nt: TGCAGCGTTCGTCAAAGCGGGGCCTACGAGCAGTACTTC
cdr3_aa: CSVRQSGAYEQYF
d_call: TRBD2
clone_size: -
j_call: TRBJ2-7
v_call: TRBV29-1

cdr3_nt: TGTGCCAGCTCTCCGACCTGGACAGGGGGCCCGTACGAGCAGTACTTC
cdr3_aa: CASSPTWTGGPYEQYF
d_call: TRBD1
clone_size: -
j_call: TRBJ2-7
v_call: TRBV18

cdr3_nt: TGTGCCAGTAGTATAGGGCCCAAGACCTATAATTCACCCCTCCACTTT
cdr3_aa: CASSIGPKTYNSPLHF
d_call: -
clone_size: -
j_call: TRBJ1-6
v_call: TRBV19

cdr3_nt: TGTGCCAGCAGCCCTACAGCCCGCACTGAAGCTTTCTTT
cdr3_aa: CASSPTARTEAFF
d_call: -
clone_size: few
j_call: TRBJ1-1
v_call: TRBV28

cdr3_nt: TGTGCCAGCAGCCCCTCGACAGGGAACTATGGCTACACCTTC
cdr3_aa: CASSPSTGNYGYTF
d_call: TRBD1
clone_size: -
j_call: TRBJ1-2
v_call: TRBV7-2

cdr3_nt: TGTGCCAGCAGCCAAGGCCTATACAATGAGCAGTTCTTC
cdr3_aa: CASSQGLYNEQFF
d_call: -
clone_size: few
j_call: TRBJ2-1
v_call: TRBV3-1/TRBV3-2

cdr3_nt: TGTGCCTGGAGCTGGACAGGGGTGCACCGGGAGCTGTTTTTT
cdr3_aa: CAWSWTGVHRELFF
d_call: TRBD1
clone_size: few
j_call: TRBJ2-2
v_call: TRBV30

cdr3_nt: TGTGCCACCAGCAGTCTAGGACCGTTCTACGAGCAGTACTTC
cdr3_aa: CATSSLGPFYEQYF
d_call: -
clone_size: -
j_call: TRBJ2-7
v_call: TRBV15

cdr3_nt: TGCGCCAGCAGCTTAGGGCAGCCGGGGGCAGATACGCAGTATTTT
cdr3_aa: CASSLGQPGADTQYF
d_call: -
clone_size: once
j_call: TRBJ2-3
v_call: TRBV5-1

cdr3_nt: TGTGCCAGTAGTAGAGGTGGGAGCTCCTACAATGAGCAGTTCTTC
cdr3_aa: CASSRGGSSYNEQFF
d_call: -
clone_size: -
j_call: TRBJ2-1
v_call: TRBV19

cdr3_nt: TGCAGCGTTAACAGGGTGCAGGGAGGAGGCTACACCTTC
cdr3_aa: CSVNRVQGGGYTF
d_call: -
clone_size: -
j_call: TRBJ1-2
v_call: TRBV29-1

cdr3_nt: TGTGCCTGGAGTGTACTCCCCTCTGGAAACACCATATATTTT
cdr3_aa: CAWSVLPSGNTIYF
d_call: -
clone_size: -
j_call: TRBJ1-3
v_call: TRBV30

cdr3_nt: TGTGCCAGCAGCCACGGGACAGGCGAGCAGTACTTC
cdr3_aa: CASSHGTGEQYF
d_call: TRBD1
clone_size: few
j_call: TRBJ2-7
v_call: TRBV11-2

cdr3_nt: TGCGCCAGCAGCCCTGGGACAGGCCAAGAGACCCAGTACTTC
cdr3_aa: CASSPGTGQETQYF
d_call: TRBD1
clone_size: -
j_call: TRBJ2-5
v_call: TRBV5-1

cdr3_nt: TGTGCCAGCAGCGTAAGCGGGGGGGGGTCTGAAGCTTTCTTT
cdr3_aa: CASSVSGGGSEAFF
d_call: -
clone_size: -
j_call: TRBJ1-1
v_call: TRBV9

cdr3_nt: TGTGCCAGCATGTTCCGTACCGGGGAGCTGTTTTTT
cdr3_aa: CASMFRTGELFF
d_call: -
clone_size: -
j_call: TRBJ2-2
v_call: TRBV28

cdr3_nt: TGTGCCAGTAGTACCCAGCCGGGACAGCCTAACGAGCAGTACTTC
cdr3_aa: CASSTQPGQPNEQYF
d_call: TRBD1
clone_size: -
j_call: TRBJ2-7
v_call: TRBV19

cdr3_nt: TGTGCCAGCAGCTGGGACAGGGAAAATCAGCCCCAGCATTTT
cdr3_aa: CASSWDRENQPQHF
d_call: TRBD1
clone_size: few
j_call: TRBJ1-5
v_call: TRBV7-9

cdr3_nt: TGTGCCAGCAGCGTAGCTGCGTGGACAGGGGGGACCCCCCTTTACGAGCAGTACTTC
cdr3_aa: CASSVAAWTGGTPLYEQYF
d_call: TRBD1
clone_size: -
j_call: TRBJ2-7
v_call: TRBV9

cdr3_nt: TGCAGCGTTGAGACAGGGGCCACCTACGAGCAGTACTTC
cdr3_aa: CSVETGATYEQYF
d_call: TRBD1
clone_size: -
j_call: TRBJ2-7
v_call: TRBV29-1